A selection of T cell receptor beta chains follows, all from one sample in a study of shared clonotypes between healthy human individuals. Clones were sequenced by immunoSEQ multiplex PCR, and TCRdb holds only the in-frame ones, with some missing. The table has some 1,900,000 clones, about 95% seen once; the top ten hold 1% to 1.5%. The sample consisted of naive CD8+ T cells sorted from blood. The source of these receptors is a man younger than 35 in good health. The CDR3 runs from the conserved cysteine through the conserved F or W.

V gene: TRBV6-1
CDR3 protein: CASSENRRYGYTF

V gene: TRBV29-1
CDR3 protein: CSVADNYGHTF

V gene: TRBV4-1
CDR3 protein: CASSQPGIHEQYF

V gene: TRBV28
CDR3 protein: CAIQTGALNTEAFF

V gene: TRBV27
CDR3 protein: CASKTGPYNEQFF

V gene: TRBV6-1
CDR3 protein: CASRTGTGGDEQFF

V gene: TRBV11-3
CDR3 protein: CASSAHPDSSGNTIYF

V gene: TRBV27
CDR3 protein: CASSPWGGGASYNEQFF

V gene: TRBV9
CDR3 protein: CASSVVRGSNTEAFF

V gene: TRBV11-2
CDR3 protein: CASSLVDEQFF

V gene: TRBV30
CDR3 protein: CAWSDHTLNTEAFF

V gene: TRBV19
CDR3 protein: CASSAAGTAYEQYF

V gene: TRBV27
CDR3 protein: CASSVTGSGEQYF

V gene: TRBV9
CDR3 protein: CASSPGTGFSTNEKLFF

V gene: TRBV5-6
CDR3 protein: CASSLGGDLVFF

V gene: TRBV5-6
CDR3 protein: CASSTGGTYEQYF

V gene: TRBV9
CDR3 protein: CASSPRVETGELFF

V gene: TRBV6-6
CDR3 protein: CASSTDTANTGELFF

V gene: TRBV28
CDR3 protein: CASSFRNSQETQYF

V gene: TRBV7-9
CDR3 protein: CASSHLEGGIDRYEQYF

V gene: TRBV7-9
CDR3 protein: CASSLPRGSYEQYF

V gene: TRBV18
CDR3 protein: CASSPPTSVPYEQYF

V gene: TRBV4-3
CDR3 protein: CASSQDYSGDYEQYF

V gene: TRBV2
CDR3 protein: CASIPGGIGYGYTF

V gene: TRBV9
CDR3 protein: CASSVGFGGLNSPLHF

V gene: TRBV28
CDR3 protein: CASTTPFVGQSTDTQYF

V gene: TRBV6-5
CDR3 protein: CASSYQGGPTDTQYF

V gene: TRBV7-9
CDR3 protein: CASSLETGNQPQHF

V gene: TRBV10-3
CDR3 protein: CAISERDSSSYEQYF

V gene: TRBV6-5
CDR3 protein: CASSYDERLAANEQFF

V gene: TRBV15
CDR3 protein: CATSRGVQMAQYF

V gene: TRBV5-1
CDR3 protein: CASSPSGLAGGDNEQFF

V gene: TRBV10-3
CDR3 protein: CAISGTGLQETQYF

V gene: TRBV11-2
CDR3 protein: CASSSWGGSNQPQHF

V gene: TRBV7-9
CDR3 protein: CASSLYGGLSTDTQYF